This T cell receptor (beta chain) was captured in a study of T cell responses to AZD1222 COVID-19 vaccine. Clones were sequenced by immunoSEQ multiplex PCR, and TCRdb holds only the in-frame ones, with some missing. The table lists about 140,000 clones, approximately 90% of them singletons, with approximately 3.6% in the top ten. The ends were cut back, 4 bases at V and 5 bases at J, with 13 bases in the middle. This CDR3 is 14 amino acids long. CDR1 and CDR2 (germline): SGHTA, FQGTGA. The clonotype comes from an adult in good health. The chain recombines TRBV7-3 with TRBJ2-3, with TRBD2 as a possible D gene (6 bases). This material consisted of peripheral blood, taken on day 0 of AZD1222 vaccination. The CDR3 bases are TGTGCCAGCAGCTCGGGACTCGGGAGAGATACGCAGTATTTT. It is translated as CASSSGLGRDTQYF.